These T cell receptor beta chains were read from a single sample in a study of blood T cell repertoires in COVID-19. Only in-frame clones appear in the TCRdb table, and some are missing; sequencing was by immunoSEQ multiplex PCR. The sample shows a few hundred thousand clones, about nine tenths of them seen only once. The specimen sequenced was PBMCs or T cells enriched from blood (not recorded which). These receptors came from a woman between 18 and 30 years old who had recovered from COVID-19. The CDR3 runs from the conserved cysteine through the conserved F or W. The order of the fields is J gene, CDR3 length, V gene, D gene, clone size, CDR3 DNA, CDR3 protein. The D gene is left open where the match is weak. Some rows have no size entry. The others give once, few or many, or a class for an expanded clone.

>TRBJ1-1|12|TRBV10-2|-|-
TGCGCCAGCACGATACCGGGACTTGGAGCTTTCTTT
CASTIPGLGAFF
>TRBJ2-3|15|TRBV10-3|TRBD2|-
TGTGCCGCCACAGAGCGGGAACGCTCCACAGATACGCAGTATTTT
CAATERERSTDTQYF
>TRBJ1-1|13|TRBV19|-|-
TGTGCCAGTAGTACCCGTCGGGGTACTGAAGCTTTCTTT
CASSTRRGTEAFF
>TRBJ2-3|15|TRBV5-1|-|-
TGCGCCAGCAGCGTAACCGGGCGACTAGGGCCGGAGCAGTATTTT
CASSVTGRLGPEQYF
>TRBJ1-1|12|TRBV30|TRBD1|once
TGTGCCGGCCAGACAGGGGGCACTGAAGCTTTCTTT
CAGQTGGTEAFF
>TRBJ2-7|13|TRBV7-2|TRBD2|-
TGTGCCACCCGTCTAGCGGGGTCGTACGAGCAGTACTTC
CATRLAGSYEQYF
>TRBJ1-1|14|TRBV19|-|-
TGTGCCAGTATCGATCAGGGAGGGGACACTGAAGCTTTCTTT
CASIDQGGDTEAFF
>TRBJ2-7|16|TRBV15|TRBD2|-
TGTGCCACCAGCAGAGATCCGCGGGGGGCCGCCTACGAGCAGTACTTC
CATSRDPRGAAYEQYF
>TRBJ2-7|16|TRBV27|TRBD2|once
TGTGCCAGCAGTTTATCGTATACTAGCGGCTCCTACGAGCAGTACTTC
CASSLSYTSGSYEQYF
>TRBJ2-5|14|TRBV18|TRBD1|-
TGTGCCAGCTCACCAGGACAGGGGGCAGAGACCCAGTACTTC
CASSPGQGAETQYF
>TRBJ2-7|14|TRBV2|TRBD1|-
TGTGCCAGCAGAGCCGGGACAGGGAATTACGAGCAGTACTTC
CASRAGTGNYEQYF
>TRBJ2-6|13|TRBV3-1/TRBV3-2|-|few
TGTGCCAGCAGCCAACGAGGCGAGGGCGTCCTGACTTTC
CASSQRGEGVLTF
>TRBJ1-2|14|TRBV2|-|-
TGTGCCAGCAAGACCCGGGACTCTAACTATGGCTACACCTTC
CASKTRDSNYGYTF
>TRBJ1-2|13|TRBV6-4|TRBD1|-
TGTGCCAGCAGTGAAAGACAGGGGAGAGGCTACACCTTC
CASSERQGRGYTF
>TRBJ1-2|13|TRBV2|-|-
TGTGCCAGCAGTGAAGAGGACACCTATGGCTACACCTTC
CASSEEDTYGYTF
>TRBJ1-2|15|TRBV24-1|TRBD1|-
TGTGCCACCAGTGAGAATACAGGGGGTTCCTATGGCTACACCTTC
CATSENTGGSYGYTF
>TRBJ1-3|14|TRBV11-2|-|-
TGTGCCAGCAGCTTAGGAGGTCACGGAAACACCATATATTTT
CASSLGGHGNTIYF
>TRBJ2-5|14|TRBV5-1|TRBD1|-
TGCGCCAGCAGCCCTGGACAGGCCCAAGAGACCCAGTACTTC
CASSPGQAQETQYF
>TRBJ2-3|15|TRBV20-1|TRBD2|-
TGCAGTGCTAGTAGACTAGCGGGAGGCACAGATACGCAGTATTTT
CSASRLAGGTDTQYF
>TRBJ2-3|18|TRBV28|TRBD2|-
TGTGCCAGCAGTTTATCCCCCACTACAGCGGGGAGTACAGATACGCAGTATTTT
CASSLSPTTAGSTDTQYF
>TRBJ2-3|13|TRBV10-3|TRBD2|-
TGTGCCATCGACCGGGGGGGGACAGATACGCAGTATTTT
CAIDRGGTDTQYF
>TRBJ2-5|17|TRBV5-6|TRBD2|-
TGTGCCAGCAGCTTGGGGAGACTAGCGGGGGATCAAGAGACCCAGTACTTC
CASSLGRLAGDQETQYF
>TRBJ1-5|14|TRBV18|TRBD1|-
TGTGCCAGCTCACCTACAGGGGGAAATCAGCCCCAGCATTTT
CASSPTGGNQPQHF
>TRBJ1-2|13|TRBV9|-|-
TGTGCCAGCAGCGTAGACAGTAACTATGGCTACACCTTC
CASSVDSNYGYTF
>TRBJ2-2|16|TRBV5-1|TRBD1|-
TGCGCCAGCAGCTGGACCGGGACAGGTGACACCGGGGAGCTGTTTTTT
CASSWTGTGDTGELFF
>TRBJ2-7|16|TRBV4-1|-|-
TGCGCCAGCAGCCTCCTCTTTGGGCAGAGCTCCTACGAGCAGTACTTC
CASSLLFGQSSYEQYF
>TRBJ2-1|16|TRBV4-1|TRBD1|-
TGCGCCAGCAGCCACGTAAGACAGGGGATAGGGAATGAGCAGTTCTTC
CASSHVRQGIGNEQFF
>TRBJ2-1|14|TRBV6-5|TRBD2|-
TGTGCCAGCACTACTAGCGGGGGCTACAATGAGCAGTTCTTC
CASTTSGGYNEQFF
>TRBJ1-2|12|TRBV30|-|-
TGTGCCGGAGCCGGGAGTCTCTATGGCTACACCTTC
CAGAGSLYGYTF
>TRBJ1-1|13|TRBV18|-|-
TGTGCCAGCTCAGAGGGCATGAACACTGAAGCTTTCTTT
CASSEGMNTEAFF
>TRBJ1-1|17|TRBV3-1/TRBV3-2|-|once
TGTGCCAGCACTCAACTCTATCGTGGACAGCGCGACCCTGAAGCTTTCTTT
CASTQLYRGQRDPEAFF
>TRBJ1-2|14|TRBV5-1|TRBD1|-
TGCGCCAGCAGCTTGGGACAGGGGGTTGACGGCTACACCTTC
CASSLGQGVDGYTF
>TRBJ1-3|15|TRBV7-9|-|once
TGTGCCAGCAGCTTATTGCCCGGGTACGGAAACACCATATATTTT
CASSLLPGYGNTIYF
>TRBJ1-2|13|TRBV5-1|-|-
TGCGCCAGCAGCTTGTACAGTGACTATGGCTACACCTTC
CASSLYSDYGYTF
>TRBJ2-4|18|TRBV5-8|TRBD1|-
TGTGCCAGCAGCGTCATACAGGGGACCCGGAGGACCAAAAACATTCAGTACTTC
CASSVIQGTRRTKNIQYF
>TRBJ2-7|14|TRBV18|-|-
TGTGCCAGCTCACCGTCTTACAGCAGCTACGAGCAGTACTTC
CASSPSYSSYEQYF
>TRBJ2-3|17|TRBV9|-|once
TGTGCCAGCAGCGTAGCCGGGCAAGGGGGGGGCTCAGATACGCAGTATTTT
CASSVAGQGGGSDTQYF
>TRBJ2-7|11|TRBV30|-|-
TGTGTCATGTCTGGGGCTTACGAGCAGTACTTC
CVMSGAYEQYF
>TRBJ2-7|14|TRBV7-9|-|-
TGTGCCAGCAGCTTACGGTCGCACTCCTACGAGCAGTACTTC
CASSLRSHSYEQYF
>TRBJ1-1|16|TRBV19|TRBD1|-
TGTGCCAGTAGTGCCTCCGGGGACAGACCGAACACTGAAGCTTTCTTT
CASSASGDRPNTEAFF
>TRBJ2-6|15|TRBV5-4|TRBD1|-
TGTGCCAGCAGCTTGATCTCCCCGGGACAGGGTGTCCTGACTTTC
CASSLISPGQGVLTF
>TRBJ2-7|14|TRBV5-1|-|-
TGCGCCAGCAATAAAGGACACACAACCTACGAGCAGTACTTC
CASNKGHTTYEQYF
>TRBJ2-1|15|TRBV6-5|TRBD2|few
TGTGCCAGCAGTTATAGGGGACTAGCGGGAGATGAGCAGTTCTTC
CASSYRGLAGDEQFF
>TRBJ1-1|13|TRBV7-9|-|-
TGTGCCAGCAGAGCGGTCTCGAACACTGAAGCTTTCTTT
CASRAVSNTEAFF
>TRBJ2-1|18|TRBV7-8|-|-
TGTGCCAGCAGCTTAGAGCGAGTTGGCCGAAACTCCTACAATGAGCAGTTCTTC
CASSLERVGRNSYNEQFF
>TRBJ1-2|15|TRBV19|TRBD1|-
TGTGCCAGTAGTCCCCTGGGGACAGTGAACTATGGCTACACCTTC
CASSPLGTVNYGYTF
>TRBJ2-1|17|TRBV4-2|TRBD2|-
TGTGCCAGCAGCCATGATACTAGCGGGGGGGTCTACAATGAGCAGTTCTTC
CASSHDTSGGVYNEQFF
>TRBJ2-3|12|TRBV27|-|-
TGTGCCAGCAGTCCTTACCCGGGTACGCAGTATTTT
CASSPYPGTQYF
>TRBJ2-1|16|TRBV11-2|TRBD2|-
TGTGCCAGCAGTTCAATCCGGGGGGGTGACTACAATGAGCAGTTCTTC
CASSSIRGGDYNEQFF
>TRBJ1-2|13|TRBV19|-|once
TGTGCCAGTAGCAGCACAGGCATTTATGGCTACACCTTC
CASSSTGIYGYTF
>TRBJ2-5|13|TRBV19|-|-
TGTGCCAGTAGTTGGACTCCTAAAGAGACCCAGTACTTC
CASSWTPKETQYF
>TRBJ2-5|15|TRBV11-3|-|-
TGTGCCAGCAGCTTAGGTCAGGGTATGGGAGAGACCCAGTACTTC
CASSLGQGMGETQYF
>TRBJ2-5|14|TRBV30|TRBD2|-
TGTGCCTGGACAGCCGGTGGACTAGCGGGACCCGAGTACTTC
CAWTAGGLAGPEYF
>TRBJ2-5|15|TRBV5-4|-|-
TGTGCCAGCAGCTTGCGTGTGGCAGACCCAGGGACCCAGTACTTC
CASSLRVADPGTQYF
>TRBJ2-3|16|TRBV28|TRBD2|few
TGTGCCAGCAGCTCCTTCGGACTAGCGGGAGGAGATACGCAGTATTTT
CASSSFGLAGGDTQYF
>TRBJ1-5|13|TRBV30|-|-
TGTGCCTGGAGTGTACGGGGAAATCAGCCCCAGCATTTT
CAWSVRGNQPQHF
>TRBJ1-6|13|TRBV27|-|-
TGTGCCAGCAGCCGACAGGCTGATTCACCCCTCCACTTT
CASSRQADSPLHF
>TRBJ2-3|16|TRBV5-6|TRBD1|-
TGTGCCAGCAGTCGACCGGGACAGGCCTACACAGATACGCAGTATTTT
CASSRPGQAYTDTQYF